This T cell receptor (beta chain) originates from a study of cytomegalovirus exposure and HLA in healthy donors (dated by TCRdb to about 2017). Regarding the research as a whole: In an earlier analysis of roughly 590 of the donors, 276 Gb of sequence data and approximately 100 million unique TCR beta sequences from about 179 million T cells were reported. About 300 gigabases of sequencing data and approximately 85 million unique TCR sequences were included in an early release covering about 620 HLA-typed donors. Of the 300 to 500 genotyped donors, 81% were placed in the genetic ancestry cluster associated with self-reported Caucasian donors. The aim of the study was to test whether cataloging public T cell receptors could identify signatures of past pathogen exposure. Using immunosequencing, the study profiled T cell repertoires from about 610 subjects and related those repertoires to cytomegalovirus serostatus. Along with the approximately 700-subject first cohort, a separate validation cohort of over a hundred different subjects was used. The study combined high-throughput TCR immunosequencing, statistical association of individual TCRs with disease status, and machine learning to predict cytomegalovirus infection status. A later analysis re-analyzed previously published TCR beta repertoires from 550 to 700 donors and added high-resolution HLA genotyping to study TCR occurrence patterns. Rather than using new phenotypic data, the later analysis identified candidate immune exposures from TCR beta sequences and from how often those sequences occurred across donors. An earlier analysis of 587 of the donors used high-throughput TCR beta sequencing to judge whether each TCR beta V gene segment behaved as functional or pseudogenic. Alongside the repertoire data, information on donor age, sex, ethnicity and CMV serostatus was compiled. A later genetic analysis took genome-wide SNP genotypes for about 55% of the 666 donors and used that subset as a discovery cohort. All discovery cohort repertoires had been generated using a single sequencing platform. Class I and class II HLA loci were covered by the typing at four-digit resolution. The number of typed donors differed by locus: about 629-630 for A, B, C, DRB1 and DQB1; 500 to 550 for DQA1; approximately 600 for DPA1; and around 450 for DPB1. Four or five DR-DQ haplotypes were treated as single units for association and clustering because of strong linkage in the cohort. On average, roughly 200,000 unique TCR beta nucleotide sequences were sequenced per donor among 350 to 400 genotyped donors of the cohort, with 15% to 20% of those sequences being non-productive. The full study reports these points: A further reported finding was that TCR beta sequences accurately predicted the HLA-A and HLA-B alleles for most subjects in the first cohort. The cohort was sequenced for TCR beta chains only, and without alpha or paired-chain data the features that could be detected were limited. A later analysis reported that several top co-occurrence clusters appeared linked to parvovirus B19, influenza, CMV and Epstein-Barr virus. In a later analysis, HLA-associated TCR beta chains showed more clonal expansion and lower generation probabilities than non-associated chains that were equally common. The 87-base-pair reads could not distinguish some IMGT-functional V segments, including TRBV6-2 and TRBV6-3, so those segments were excluded. A later analysis found that most CMV-associated TCR beta chains appeared HLA-restricted, with HLA associations seemingly driven largely by CMV exposure. Compared with the 666-donor mean, donors in an Asian-associated ancestry cluster had fewer N-insertions in productive TCRs, according to a later genetic analysis. At a false discovery rate of 0.05, a later analysis linked fewer than 20,000 TCR beta sequences to specific HLA alleles. In the study, 164 TCR beta chains were listed as associated with cytomegalovirus. Linkage disequilibrium might explain the correlated functional status among segregating V segments, but an unknown experimental factor could not be ruled out. A cluster of highly shared sequence variants was judged likely to be a technical artifact of the sequencing pipeline. The classifier was reported to diagnose cytomegalovirus status with high specificity and sensitivity in both the original cohort and the validation cohort. According to a later analysis, TCR association rates differed among HLA loci, with DRB1 alleles showing the most associated TCRs and HLA-C alleles showing the fewest. Immune exposure information for the cohort was limited to CMV serostatus. While some public TCRs were present in many individuals, most TCR sequences turned up only very rarely across donors. In an earlier analysis of 450 to 750 of the donors, most TCR beta V segments appeared in productive rearrangements about 90% or about 30% of the time, broadly matching IMGT annotations. Assigning TCR associations to individual alleles was difficult when HLA alleles, especially DR and DQ, strongly co-occurred. In vitro tests confirmed that a few of the cytomegalovirus-associated TCR beta chains recognize cytomegalovirus antigens. About 17 rarely observed V segments, including chromosome 9 orphons, were excluded from the earlier analysis of several hundred of the donors because counts were too low. In a later genetic analysis, a missense DCLRE1C variant was associated with V-gene and J-gene trimming of TCR beta chains, and the association was replicated in an independent cohort. Sequencing depth was assumed to be roughly uniform across donors in the presence/absence analyses, though that assumption may not hold. It was suggested by the authors that the approach could potentially be generalized to other disease states and immunological phenotypes. Because HLA typing was missing for some donors at each locus, association tests included only the typed subset.

In its sample, this clone was seen once. Its recognized antigen is unknown. Base qualities are not recorded, but no much larger clone differs from it by a single base. The cohort consisted of 600 to 700 healthy bone marrow donors. Cohort members were all nominally healthy when sampled, although unrecorded immune exposures were likely present. The donor was CMV seronegative and belonged to the group of approximately 320 seronegative cohort members. A peripheral blood sample was collected from each donor, and TCR beta sequencing was performed on peripheral blood mononuclear cells. The Qiagen DNeasy Blood Extraction Kit was used to extract genomic DNA from the blood cell samples. The library was prepared using the immunoSEQ multiplex PCR assay. The multiplex PCR relied on a mix of 60 forward primers for TCR Vbeta segments and 13 reverse primers for TCR Jbeta segments. The CDR3 region of rearranged TCR beta genes was amplified from genomic DNA with a multiplex PCR assay. Amplified TCR beta libraries were sequenced as 87-base-pair reads on the Illumina HiSeq System. As for the original processing: In a later analysis, roughly 80 million unique TCR beta chains were counted across the roughly 670 repertoires, and roughly 11 million of these chains were shared by at least two donors. Raw reads were error-corrected and collapsed into unique sequences with a nearest-neighbor algorithm that merged closely related sequences to remove PCR and sequencing errors. CDR3 sequences were aligned to IMGT reference sequences to assign V, D and J gene segments. For a sequence to be retained, a match of at least six nucleotides was required to both a V gene segment and a J gene segment. Rearrangements were called productive when the CDR3 lacked stop codons and stayed in frame with V and J; all others were non-productive. CDR3 was defined according to IMGT convention as the region running from the second conserved V-encoded cysteine to the conserved J-encoded phenylalanine. Sequences without an unambiguous match to a single V gene segment were excluded from the earlier analysis of a few hundred of the donors. An earlier analysis of 587 of the donors called V segments functional above 56.7% productive rearrangements and segregating when the between-donor standard deviation exceeded 5%. A statistical classification framework was built to diagnose cytomegalovirus status from the catalog of TCR beta chain sequences. In a later analysis, V and J genes were assigned by comparing TCR nucleotide sequences against IMGT/GENE-DB human TR gene sequences. In a later analysis, CDR3 sequences and most-parsimonious VDJ recombination scenarios were assigned using the TCRdist pipeline. In a later analysis, each TCR beta chain was defined by its CDR3 amino acid sequence together with its V-gene family, and reads without a unique V-gene family were excluded. To address suspected cross-contamination and a sequencing artifact, a later analysis removed 592 highly shared, low-generation-probability nucleotide sequences. For each public chain, a later analysis derived a clonal expansion index from normalized ranks of inferred template counts within each repertoire. In a later analysis, generation probabilities were computed using a VDJ recombination model fitted to out-of-frame rearrangements, and the results were checked against IGoR. Hypergeometric tests were used in a later analysis to score TCR-TCR, TCR-HLA and TCR-CMV co-occurrence, with a repertoire-size bias correction applied to the TCR pairs. A later analysis estimated false discovery rates by permuting HLA or CMV assignments 20 times. A later analysis grouped co-occurring TCRs with DBSCAN, adding TCRdist sequence similarity when clustering within HLA-allele-positive subsets. For co-occurrence clustering, repertoires with fewer than 30,000 or more than 120,000 public chains were excluded, along with a handful of repertoires with anomalous nucleotide sharing. TCRdb holds this immuneACCESS table with in-frame rearrangements only. Some clones are missing; in checked studies, unresolved V genes explain under half, and the rest has no known cause. Clone size and the V and J calls come from that table; the DNA yielded D and trimming. For this sample there are 150,000 to 200,000 clones; around 80% appear just once. The ten top clones hold less than 2% of the sample.

The germline V gene (reference sequence) supplies CDR1 LNHNV and CDR2 YYDKDF. The CDR3 starts with the cysteine, ends with the phenylalanine, and has 12 residues. Left in the record is the CDR3 DNA by itself, 36 bases read in frame from the first base. V is clipped by 5 bases and J by 6 bases, and the sequence between their germline boundaries is 10 bases long. The sample comprised PBMCs. The receptor chain draws on TRBV15 and TRBJ1-2; TRBD1 is a weak D gene call, 6 bases matching. The sequence came from a woman younger than 30 in good health and CMV-seronegative. The sequenced DNA is TGTGCCACCAGCGGGAACAGGGATGGCTACACCTTC. This yields the protein CATSGNRDGYTF.